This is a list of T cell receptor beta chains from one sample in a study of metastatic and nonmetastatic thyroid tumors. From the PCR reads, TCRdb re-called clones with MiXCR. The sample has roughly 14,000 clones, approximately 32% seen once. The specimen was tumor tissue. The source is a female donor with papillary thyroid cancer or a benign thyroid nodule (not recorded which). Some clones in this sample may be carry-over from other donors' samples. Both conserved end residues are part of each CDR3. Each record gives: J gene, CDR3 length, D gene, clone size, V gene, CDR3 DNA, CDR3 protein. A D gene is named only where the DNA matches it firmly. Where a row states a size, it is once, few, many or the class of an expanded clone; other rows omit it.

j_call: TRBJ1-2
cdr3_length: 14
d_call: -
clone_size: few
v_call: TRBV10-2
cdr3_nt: TGCGCCAGCAGTCCAGGGGTCGGCACGTATGGCTACACCTTC
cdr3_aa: CASSPGVGTYGYTF

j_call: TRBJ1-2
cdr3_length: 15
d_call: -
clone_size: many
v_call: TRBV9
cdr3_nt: TGTGCCAGCAGCGTAGGAGCCACGGCATACTATGGCTACACCTTC
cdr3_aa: CASSVGATAYYGYTF

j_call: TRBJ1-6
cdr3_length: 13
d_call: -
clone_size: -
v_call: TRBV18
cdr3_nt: TGTGCCAGCTCACCTTCAAGGGATTCACCCCTCCACTTT
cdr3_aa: CASSPSRDSPLHF

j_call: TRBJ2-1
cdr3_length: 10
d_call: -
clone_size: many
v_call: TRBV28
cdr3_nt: TGTGCCAGCAGTTTTAATGAGCAGTTCTTC
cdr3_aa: CASSFNEQFF

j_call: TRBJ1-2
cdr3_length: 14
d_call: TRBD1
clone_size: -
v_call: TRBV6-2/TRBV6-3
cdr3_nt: TGTGCCAGCAGTCTGGACAGGGTAACTTATGGCTACACCTTC
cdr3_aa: CASSLDRVTYGYTF

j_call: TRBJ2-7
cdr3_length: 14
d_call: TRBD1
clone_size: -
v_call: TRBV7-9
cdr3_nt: TGTGCCAGCAGCTTAGAAAGACAGGGATTCGAGCAGTACTTC
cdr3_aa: CASSLERQGFEQYF

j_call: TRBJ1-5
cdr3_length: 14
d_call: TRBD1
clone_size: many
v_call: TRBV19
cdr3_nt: TGTGCCAGTAGTGGACGACAGGGTGATCAGCCCCAGCATTTT
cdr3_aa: CASSGRQGDQPQHF

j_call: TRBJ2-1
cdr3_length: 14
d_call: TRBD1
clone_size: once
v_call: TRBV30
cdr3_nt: TGTGCCTTGGAGGGGACAGGGTTATACAATGAGCAGTTCTTC
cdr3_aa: CALEGTGLYNEQFF

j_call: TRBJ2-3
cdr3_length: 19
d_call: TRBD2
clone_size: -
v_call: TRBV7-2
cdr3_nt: TGTGCCAGCAGCTTTCGGACTAGCGGGAAATTGTTTGGTGCAGATACGCAGTATTTT
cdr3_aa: CASSFRTSGKLFGADTQYF

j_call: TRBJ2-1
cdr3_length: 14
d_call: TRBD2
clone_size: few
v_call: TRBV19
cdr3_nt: TGTGCCAGTCAAGGCAATAGCGGGAACAATGAGCAGTTCTTC
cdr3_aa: CASQGNSGNNEQFF

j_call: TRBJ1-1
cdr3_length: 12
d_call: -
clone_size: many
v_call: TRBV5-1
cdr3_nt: TGCGCCAGCAGCGGAACGAACACTGAAGCTTTCTTT
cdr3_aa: CASSGTNTEAFF

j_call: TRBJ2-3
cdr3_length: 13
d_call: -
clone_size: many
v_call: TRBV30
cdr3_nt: TGTGCCTGGAGTGGTATTAGCACAGATACGCAGTATTTT
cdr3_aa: CAWSGISTDTQYF

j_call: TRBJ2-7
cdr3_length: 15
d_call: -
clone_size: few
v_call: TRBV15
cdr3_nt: TGTGCCACCAGTAACCCGGGCAGCCCCGACTACGAGCAGTACTTC
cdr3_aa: CATSNPGSPDYEQYF

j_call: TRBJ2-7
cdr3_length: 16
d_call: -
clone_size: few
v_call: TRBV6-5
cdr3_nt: TGTGCCAGCAGTTACCAATATATCGTGAGGGGCTACGAGCAGTACTTC
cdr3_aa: CASSYQYIVRGYEQYF

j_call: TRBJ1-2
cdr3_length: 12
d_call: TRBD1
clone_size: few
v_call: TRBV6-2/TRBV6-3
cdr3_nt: TGTGCCAGCAGTTCCACAGGGGTTGGCTACACCTTC
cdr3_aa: CASSSTGVGYTF

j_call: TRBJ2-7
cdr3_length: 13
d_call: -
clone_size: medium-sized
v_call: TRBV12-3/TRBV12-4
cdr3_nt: TGTGCCAGCAGGGCGCTCGCATCCTACGAGCAGTACTTC
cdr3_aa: CASRALASYEQYF

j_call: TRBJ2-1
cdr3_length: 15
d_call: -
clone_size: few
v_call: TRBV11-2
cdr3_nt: TGTGCCAGCACCAACCAGCCCGGGGCCGACAATGAGCAGTTCTTC
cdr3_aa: CASTNQPGADNEQFF

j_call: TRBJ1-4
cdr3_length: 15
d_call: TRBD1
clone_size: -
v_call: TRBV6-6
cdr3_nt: TGTGCCAGCAGTTACTCGGGACAGTCGCATGAAAAACTGTTTTTT
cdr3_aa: CASSYSGQSHEKLFF

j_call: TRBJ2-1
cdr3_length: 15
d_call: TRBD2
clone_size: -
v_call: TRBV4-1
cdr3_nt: TGCGCCAGCAGCTGGCGGGGGGGCTTGGGGAATGAGCAGTTCTTC
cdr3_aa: CASSWRGGLGNEQFF

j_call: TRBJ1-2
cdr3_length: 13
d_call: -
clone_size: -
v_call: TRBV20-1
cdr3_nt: TGCAGTGCTCAGACAGGCTCTGGGTATGGCTACACCTTC
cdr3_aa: CSAQTGSGYGYTF

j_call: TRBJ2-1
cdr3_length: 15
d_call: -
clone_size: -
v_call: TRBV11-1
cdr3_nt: TGTGCCAGCATCCGACAGATGCAGGTCTACAATGAGCAGTTCTTC
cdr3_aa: CASIRQMQVYNEQFF

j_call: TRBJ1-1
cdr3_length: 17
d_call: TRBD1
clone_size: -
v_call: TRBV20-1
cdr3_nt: TGCAGTGCTAGAGTGACCCCGGGACAGGGCGTGGGCACTGAAGCTTTCTTT
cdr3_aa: CSARVTPGQGVGTEAFF

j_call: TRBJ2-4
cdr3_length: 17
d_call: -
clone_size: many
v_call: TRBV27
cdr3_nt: TGTGCCAGCAGTTCTACTTACTCAGTCCGGGGCAAAAACATTCAGTACTTC
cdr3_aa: CASSSTYSVRGKNIQYF

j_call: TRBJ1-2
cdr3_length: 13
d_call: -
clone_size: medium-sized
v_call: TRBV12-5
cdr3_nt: TGTGCTAGTGGTTCGCAGACAGACTATGGCTACACCTTC
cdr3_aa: CASGSQTDYGYTF

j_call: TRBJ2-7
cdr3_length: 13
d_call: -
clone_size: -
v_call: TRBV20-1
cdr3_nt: TGCAGTGCTTTTAGAGGTGGAGCCTACGAGCAGTACTTC
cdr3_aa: CSAFRGGAYEQYF

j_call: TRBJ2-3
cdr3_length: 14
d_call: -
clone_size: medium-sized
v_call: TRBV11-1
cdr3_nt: TGTGCCAGCAGCTTATCGTTGACACAAGATACGCAGTATTTT
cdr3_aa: CASSLSLTQDTQYF

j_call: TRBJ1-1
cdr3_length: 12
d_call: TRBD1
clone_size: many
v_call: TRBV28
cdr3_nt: TGTGCCAGCAGTCCTTTAGACAGGGTGGCTTTCTTT
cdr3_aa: CASSPLDRVAFF

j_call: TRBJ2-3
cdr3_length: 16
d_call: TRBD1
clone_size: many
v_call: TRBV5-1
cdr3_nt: TGCGCCAGCAGCGAACCGTTGACAGGGGGCACAGATACGCAGTATTTT
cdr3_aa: CASSEPLTGGTDTQYF

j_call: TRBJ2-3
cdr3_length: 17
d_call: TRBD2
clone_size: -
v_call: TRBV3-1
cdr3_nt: TGTGCCAGCAGCCAAAGACCCGGGACTAGCGGCACAGATACGCAGTATTTT
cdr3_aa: CASSQRPGTSGTDTQYF

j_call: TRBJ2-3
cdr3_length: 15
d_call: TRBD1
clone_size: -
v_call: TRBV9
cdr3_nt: TGTGCCAGCAGCACAAGGGACAGTTACACAGATACGCAGTATTTT
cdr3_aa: CASSTRDSYTDTQYF

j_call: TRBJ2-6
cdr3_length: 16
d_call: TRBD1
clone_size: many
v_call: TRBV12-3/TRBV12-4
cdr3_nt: TGTGCCAGCAGCCGGGACAGCCGCTCTGGGGCCAACGTCCTGACTTTC
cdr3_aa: CASSRDSRSGANVLTF

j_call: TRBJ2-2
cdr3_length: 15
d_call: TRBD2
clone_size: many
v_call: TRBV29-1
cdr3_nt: TGCAGCGCCCGGGCGGGAGGGCCGGTCACCGGGGAGCTGTTTTTT
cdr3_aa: CSARAGGPVTGELFF

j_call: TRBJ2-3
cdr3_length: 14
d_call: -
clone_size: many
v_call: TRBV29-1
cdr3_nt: TGCAGCGCCGAGGGACATGACCGCACAGATACGCAGTATTTT
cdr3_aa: CSAEGHDRTDTQYF

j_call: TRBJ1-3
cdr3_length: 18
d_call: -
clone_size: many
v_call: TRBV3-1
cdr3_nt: TGCGCCAGCAGCCAAGATGCCACGGGACGCCGGGCTGGAAACACCATATATTTT
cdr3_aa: CASSQDATGRRAGNTIYF